This T cell receptor (beta chain) was observed in a study of cytomegalovirus exposure and HLA in healthy donors. The CDR3 spans 14 residues. The germline V gene encodes CDR1 SEHNR and CDR2 FQNEAQ (reference sequence). V lost 4 bases to trimming and J lost 6 bases; unmatched junction nucleotides: 3. Amplification used 60 Vbeta primers and 13 Jbeta primers. Repertoires were generated with immunoSEQ multiplex PCR, while TCRdb's copy carries only in-frame clones and drops some. The sample carries 80,000 to 100,000 clones, 73% recorded once. The J gene is TRBJ2-2, the V gene TRBV7-9; 9 bases map to TRBD1. The source is a middle-aged man in good health and CMV-seronegative. The sequenced sample consisted of PBMCs. In DNA form, the CDR3 reads TGTGCCAGCAGCTCAGACAGGGGGGCCGGGGAGCTGTTTTTT. Amino acids: CASSSDRGAGELFF.